This T cell receptor beta chain was recovered during a study of T cells of healthy individuals. In this sample, this clonotype turned up many times. TCRdb processed the 5' RACE reads anew with MiXCR; each CDR3 protein has one entry. Among tens of thousands of distinct CDR3 sequences listed, roughly 14% were seen once. J was trimmed by 0 bases and V by 5 bases; bases with no gene match: 6. Germline V CDR1 and CDR2: MNHEY, SVGAGI. This CDR3 is built from 15 residues. The TCR comes from a human donor in good health. The V and J genes are TRBV6-5 and TRBJ1-2, with 7 bases fitting TRBD1. The CDR3 region is CASSQGTDANYGYTF. DNA for the CDR3: TGTGCCAGCAGTCAAGGGACAGATGCTAACTATGGCTACACCTTC.